The source of this TCR beta chain is a study of identifying expanded T cells in peripheral blood. Assay used: immunoSEQ multiplex PCR; TCRdb lists only in-frame clones, some missing. Of 90,000 to 95,000 clones listed, around 90% are singletons. Study conclusions and caveats: Differentially abundant clones: roughly 1.3 between replicates, around 16 at around 2 weeks, over 18 at four.

Concerning this clone: What it binds is not known.

The CDR3 spans 16 residues. V trimming: 4 bases; J trimming: 1 base; junction bases outside the gene matches: 8. The germline gives CDR1 GTSNPN, CDR2 SVGIG (reference sequence). This TCR derives from a person between 18 and 70 years old in good health. Sequences were obtained from blood. V usage is TRBV30 and J usage is TRBJ2-1; 9 bases are shared with TRBD2. CDR3 protein: CAWNVGAGGSYNEQFF. The CDR3 nucleotides read TGTGCCTGGAATGTTGGTGCGGGAGGGTCCTACAATGAGCAGTTCTTC.